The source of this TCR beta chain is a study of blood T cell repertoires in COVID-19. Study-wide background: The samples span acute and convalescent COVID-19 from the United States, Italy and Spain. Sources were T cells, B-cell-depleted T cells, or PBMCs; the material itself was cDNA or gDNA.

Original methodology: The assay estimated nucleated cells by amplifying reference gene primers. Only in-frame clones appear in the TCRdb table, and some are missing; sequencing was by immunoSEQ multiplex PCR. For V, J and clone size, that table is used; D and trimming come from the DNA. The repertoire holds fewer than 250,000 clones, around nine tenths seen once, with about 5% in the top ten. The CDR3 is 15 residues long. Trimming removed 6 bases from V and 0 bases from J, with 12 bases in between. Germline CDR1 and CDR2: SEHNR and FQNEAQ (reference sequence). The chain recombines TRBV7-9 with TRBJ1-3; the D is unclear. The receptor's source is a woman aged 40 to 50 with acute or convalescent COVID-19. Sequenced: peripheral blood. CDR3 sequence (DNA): TGTGCCAGCAGTTCGACATTGGACTCTGGAAACACCATATATTTT. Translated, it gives CASSSTLDSGNTIYF.